This T cell receptor (beta chain) is drawn from a study of PD-1 blockade in classical Hodgkin lymphoma. Germline loops: CDR1 MNHEY, CDR2 SVGAGI. The length of the CDR3 is 13 residues. V dropped 6 bases and J dropped 3 bases, with 12 bases sitting between them. No patient escaped relapse after autologous stem cell transplantation, and brentuximab vedotin exposure varied. Clones were sequenced by immunoSEQ multiplex PCR, and TCRdb holds only the in-frame ones, with some missing. The sample holds tens of thousands of clones, almost 85% seen once. The specimen comprised peripheral blood mononuclear cells (PBMCs), sampled before the second cycle of nivolumab. The chain links TRBV6-5 to TRBJ2-7; maybe TRBD2 (5 bases). The receptor was derived from a human donor with classical Hodgkin lymphoma. The CDR3 is CASRSSADYEQYF. In DNA, the CDR3 is TGTGCCAGCAGATCCTCAGCGGACTACGAGCAGTACTTC.